Listed here are 2 T cell receptor beta chains from one sample, sequenced in a study of shared clonotypes between healthy human individuals. Clones were sequenced by immunoSEQ multiplex PCR, and TCRdb holds only the in-frame ones, with some missing. The repertoire holds roughly 1 million clones, about 76% seen once, with about 1.5% in the top ten. The sequencing input was memory CD4+ T cells sorted from blood. Documented subset: CD45RA-negative fraction. These receptors came from a man in his late teens or twenties in good health.

A few counts support this clone. CDR3 in amino acids: CASNTGGATGELFF. The CDR3 region has the DNA TGTGCCAGTAATACGGGAGGGGCCACCGGGGAGCTGTTTTTT. The chain joins TRBV19 to TRBJ2-2; the match to TRBD2 covers 8 bases. The CDR3 covers 14 residues. Trimming at V came to 7 bases and at J to 4 bases, leaving 5 bases not matched to a gene. The germline V gene encodes CDR1 LNHDA and CDR2 SQIVND (reference sequence).

The CDR3 loop reads CASSPGIAGTYNEQFF. In nucleotides, the CDR3 is TGCGCCAGCAGCCCTGGCATAGCGGGGACCTACAATGAGCAGTTCTTC. V usage is TRBV4-3 and J usage is TRBJ2-1, with TRBD2 identical over 8 bases. Germline CDR1 and CDR2: LGHNA and YSLEER. CDR3 length equals 16 residues. Trimming took 4 bases from V and 2 from J; bases not matched to a gene: 7.